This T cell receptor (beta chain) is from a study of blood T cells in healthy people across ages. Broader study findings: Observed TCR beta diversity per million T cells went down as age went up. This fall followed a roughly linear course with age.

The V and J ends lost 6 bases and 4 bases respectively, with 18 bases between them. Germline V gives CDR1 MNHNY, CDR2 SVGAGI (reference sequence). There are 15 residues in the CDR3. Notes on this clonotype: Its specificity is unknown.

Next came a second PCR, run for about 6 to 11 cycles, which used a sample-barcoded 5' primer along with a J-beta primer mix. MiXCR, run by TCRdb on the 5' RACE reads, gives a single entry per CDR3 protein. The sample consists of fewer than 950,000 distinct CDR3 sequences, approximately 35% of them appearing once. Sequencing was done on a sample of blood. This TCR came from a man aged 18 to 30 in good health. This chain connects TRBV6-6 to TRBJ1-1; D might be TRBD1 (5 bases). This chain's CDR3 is CASRRNPGGVTEAFF. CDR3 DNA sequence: TGTGCCAGCAGACGGAATCCGGGGGGGGTCACTGAAGCTTTCTTT.